This T cell receptor (beta chain) was obtained from a study of T cells after yellow fever vaccination. General observations from the study: Booster sampling recovered most clones from primary vaccination (roughly 96% CD4, roughly 88% CD8).

5'RACE template switching produced TCR cDNA carrying a universal primer site and UMIs. MiXCR, applied by TCRdb to the 5' RACE reads, yields one record per CDR3 protein. The sample carries some 500,000 distinct CDR3 sequences, around an eighth recorded once. About this clonotype itself: What it binds is unknown.

CDR1 is SGHAT, CDR2 FQDESV, per germline (reference sequence). CDR3 length equals 13 residues. V shed 10 bases and J shed 1 base, with 13 bases lying between them. The source is a young man who received the YFV17D yellow fever vaccine. This material consisted of PBMCs, taken on the day of the yellow fever booster vaccination. The rearrangement links TRBV11-1 to TRBJ1-1; maybe TRBD1 (5 bases). The CDR3 DNA is TGTGCCACCGGACAAGAATCGAACACTGAAGCTTTCTTT. This encodes CATGQESNTEAFF.